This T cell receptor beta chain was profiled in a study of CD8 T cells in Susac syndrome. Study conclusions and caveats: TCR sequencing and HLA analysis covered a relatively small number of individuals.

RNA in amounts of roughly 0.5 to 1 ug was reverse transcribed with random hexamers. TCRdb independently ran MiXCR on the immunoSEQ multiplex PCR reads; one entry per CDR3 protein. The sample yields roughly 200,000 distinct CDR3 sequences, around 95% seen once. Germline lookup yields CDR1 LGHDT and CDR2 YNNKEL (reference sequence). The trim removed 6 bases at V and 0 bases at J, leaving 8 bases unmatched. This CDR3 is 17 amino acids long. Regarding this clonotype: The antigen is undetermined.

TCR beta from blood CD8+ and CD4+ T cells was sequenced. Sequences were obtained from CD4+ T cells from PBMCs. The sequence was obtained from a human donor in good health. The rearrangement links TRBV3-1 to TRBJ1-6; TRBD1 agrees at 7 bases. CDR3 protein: CASSPTGQGSYNSPLHF. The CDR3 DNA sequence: TGTGCCAGCAGTCCGACAGGGCAGGGCTCCTATAATTCACCCCTCCACTTT.